The 26 T cell receptor beta chains listed next were all sequenced from one sample in a study of T cell responses to AZD1222 COVID-19 vaccine. The method was immunoSEQ multiplex PCR; TCRdb's version includes in-frame clones alone and lacks a portion of them. The top ten clones hold roughly 30% of a sample with about 53,000 clones, roughly 84% of them seen once. The source material was peripheral blood, sampled on day 0 of AZD1222 vaccination. The source is an adult in good health.

The chain combines TRBV7-2 with TRBJ2-1; 14 bases map to TRBD2. Trimming cost V 5 bases and J 8 bases; bases outside gene matches: 8. The V gene's germline CDR1 is SGHTA and CDR2 FQGNSA. The CDR3 is made up of 16 amino acids. CDR3 amino acids: CASSPGGTSGSDEQFF. The CDR3 nucleotides are TGTGCCAGCAGCCCGGGGGGGACTAGCGGGAGTGATGAGCAGTTCTTC. The entire variable domain, with the rest obtained from reference TRBV7-2 and TRBJ2-1, is as follows: GAGVSQSPSNKVTEKGKDVELRCDPISGHTALYWYRQSLGQGLEFLIYFQGNSAPDKSGLPSDRFSAERTGGSVSTLTIQRTQQEDSAVYLCASSPGGTSGSDEQFFGPGTRLTVL.

This chain connects TRBV4-1 to TRBJ1-5; D unclear. V was cut by 0 bases and J by 0 bases, with 6 bases left in between. CDR3 length equals 15 residues. Per the germline V gene, CDR1 is MGHRA and CDR2 is YSYEKL. CDR3 coding DNA: TGCGCCAGCAGCCAAGATAGGAATAGCAATCAGCCCCAGCATTTT. Translating it yields CASSQDRNSNQPQHF.

This clone showed up just a few times. J is TRBJ1-1 and V is TRBV7-2; D remains unclear. This CDR3 comprises 14 residues. The ends were cut back, 3 bases at V and 1 base at J, with 9 bases in the middle. The germline V gene encodes CDR1 SGHTA and CDR2 FQGNSA. Written as DNA, the CDR3 is TGTGCCAGCAGCTTTGGTCGTCGGAACACTGAAGCTTTCTTT. This encodes CASSFGRRNTEAFF.

The chain carries TRBV5-4 and TRBJ2-1; TRBD1 matches at 7 bases. J lost 5 bases, V lost 4 bases, and 3 bases had no gene match. The CDR3 is made up of 13 amino acids. The germline V gene has CDR1 SGHNT and CDR2 YYREEE (reference sequence). The CDR3 nucleotides read TGTGCCAGCAGCCAAGACAGGGACAATGAGCAGTTCTTC. Amino acids: CASSQDRDNEQFF.

V gene TRBV5-1 combines with J gene TRBJ2-6; the match to TRBD1 covers 8 bases. Unmatched junction bases numbered 7, after V lost 3 bases and J lost 5 bases. CDR1 is SGHRS and CDR2 is YFSETQ in the germline V gene. The length of the CDR3 is 16 residues. CDR3 in DNA: TGCGCCAGCAGCTCGGGACAGGCGTCTAGGGCCAACGTCCTGACTTTC. It specifies CASSSGQASRANVLTF.

The rearrangement joins TRBV19 to TRBJ2-5, with TRBD1 matching 10 bases. The CDR3 spans 16 residues. The germline CDR1 and CDR2 sequences are LNHDA and SQIVND (reference sequence). Germline trimming cut 4 bases from V and 4 bases from J; bases unmatched to any gene: 9. The CDR3 coding sequence is TGTGCCAGTAGTAACAATTTCGACAGGGGGCGAGAGACCCAGTACTTC. As protein: CASSNNFDRGRETQYF. Full variable domain (rest looked up from reference TRBV19 and TRBJ2-5): DGGITQSPKYLFRKEGQNVTLSCEQNLNHDAMYWYRQDPGQGLRLIYYSQIVNDFQKGDIAEGYSVSREKKESFPLTVTSAQKNPTAFYLCASSNNFDRGRETQYFGPGTRLLVL.

J is TRBJ2-1 and V is TRBV5-5; TRBD2 aligns across 8 bases. Germline V lookup: CDR1 SGHKS, CDR2 YYEKEE (reference sequence). The CDR3 sequence is 14 residues long. V dropped 1 base and J dropped 6; count of bases not matched to a gene: 3. The CDR3, as DNA: TGTGCCAGCAGCTTGACGGGAGGGTTCAATGAGCAGTTCTTC. Translated, it gives CASSLTGGFNEQFF.

This chain joins TRBV19 and TRBJ2-7, with a tentative D call TRBD1 (6 bases). V was clipped by 3 bases and J by 2 bases, with 14 bases between them. This CDR3 region has 15 residues. CDR1 is LNHDA, CDR2 SQIVND, per germline (reference sequence). The CDR3 spells CASSIRADRAYEQYF. In nucleotides, the CDR3 is TGTGCCAGTAGTATTAGAGCGGACAGAGCCTACGAGCAGTACTTC.

The chain's CDR3 is CASSEHREGTYEQYF. The CDR3 bases are TGTGCCAGCAGTGAGCACAGGGAGGGGACCTACGAGCAGTACTTC. This chain links TRBV6-2 or TRBV6-3 with TRBJ2-7; weak D call: TRBD2 (7 bases). Trimming pared 5 bases from V and 2 bases from J, leaving 16 bases between. CDR1 is MNHEY and CDR2 is SVGEGT in the germline V gene. The CDR3 runs to 15 residues.

The rearrangement links TRBV30 to TRBJ1-2, with D possibly being TRBD1 (5 bases). CDR3 size: 13 residues. Trimming removed 8 bases from V and 3 bases from J, with 16 bases in between. Germline CDR1 GTSNPN, CDR2 SVGIG (reference sequence). CDR3 in DNA: TGTGCCAGAAATGAAGACAGTGACTATGGCTACACCTTC. Its protein is CARNEDSDYGYTF.

The V and J genes are TRBV11-3 and TRBJ2-2; TRBD2 might be the D (5 bases). The CDR3 consists of 15 residues. Trimming left V 3 bases short and J 0 bases short, with 8 bases between. Looked up from germline, CDR1 is SGHNT and CDR2 is YENEEA. CDR3 sequence (DNA): TGTGCCAGCAGCTTGGCGGGCGCGAACACCGGGGAGCTGTTTTTT. Amino acids: CASSLAGANTGELFF.

The chain recombines TRBV7-2 with TRBJ1-2; 7 nucleotides align to TRBD1. V lost 1 base to trimming and J lost 5 bases; unmatched junction nucleotides: 13. Germline V gives CDR1 SGHTA, CDR2 FQGNSA. This CDR3 comprises 17 residues. The CDR3 coding sequence is TGTGCCAGCAGCTTAGGTTACAGGGGTCTCACGCGTTATGGCTACACCTTC. Its protein product is CASSLGYRGLTRYGYTF.

This clone was seen a single time. The chain carries TRBV14 and TRBJ1-1; no clear D. The V end lost 2 bases, the J end lost 2 bases, and 6 bases lay between the germline ends. Germline CDR1 is SGHDN and CDR2 is FVKESK. The CDR3 loop spans 13 amino acids. CDR3 nucleotides: TGTGCCAGCAGCCAATTTCCTAACACTGAAGCTTTCTTT. Protein: CASSQFPNTEAFF.

The chain uses TRBV9 and TRBJ1-2; D is unresolved. V lost 4 bases to trimming and J lost 5 bases, with 9 bases between them. Germline values: CDR1 SGDLS, CDR2 YYNGEE. The CDR3 extends over 12 amino acids. The CDR3 DNA is TGTGCCAGCAGCCTCGATTCGTATGGCTACACCTTC. Protein product: CASSLDSYGYTF. Using reference TRBV9 and TRBJ1-2 for the parts outside the CDR3, the full variable domain is DSGVTQTPKHLITATGQRVTLRCSPRSGDLSVYWYQQSLDQGLQFLIQYYNGEERAKGNILERFSAQQFPDLHSELNLSSLELGDSALYFCASSLDSYGYTFGSGTRLTVV.

The CDR3, as DNA: TGTGCCAGCAAACAAGGCGGGGGGATGGGGCTCTCCTACGAGCAGTACTTC. This translates into CASKQGGGMGLSYEQYF. This rearrangement joins TRBV11-2 to TRBJ2-7; 8 bases fit TRBD2. The V gene end was trimmed by 7 bases and the J gene end by 0 bases; junction bases not matched to a gene: 14. Germline lookup yields CDR1 SGHAT and CDR2 FQNNGV. The CDR3 extends over 17 amino acids. Drawing the rest from reference TRBV11-2 and TRBJ2-7, the complete variable domain is EAGVAQSPRYKIIEKRQSVAFWCNPISGHATLYWYQQILGQGPKLLIQFQNNGVVDDSQLPKDRFSAERLKGVDSTLKIQPAKLEDSAVYLCASKQGGGMGLSYEQYFGPGTRLTVT.

The V and J genes are TRBV28 and TRBJ1-1; D remains unclear. V shed 3 bases and J shed 2 bases, with 10 bases lying between them. The CDR3 consists of 14 residues. Looked up from germline, CDR1 is MDHEN and CDR2 is SYDVKM. CDR3: CASSLLGDNTEAFF. The CDR3 DNA reads TGTGCCAGCAGTTTGTTAGGCGACAACACTGAAGCTTTCTTT.

J is TRBJ1-3 and V is TRBV3-1 (or the pseudogene TRBV3-2), with no clear D. Germline CDR1 is LGHDT and CDR2 is YNNKEL (reference sequence). The V end was cut by 4 bases, the J end by 1 base, with 11 bases between. The CDR3 loop spans 15 amino acids. CDR3 DNA sequence: TGTGCCAGCAGCCCCTACAGTCGATCTGGAAACACCATATATTTT. This gives the protein CASSPYSRSGNTIYF.

The chain links TRBV29-1 to TRBJ1-1; 7 bases map to TRBD1. Germline values: CDR1 SQVTM, CDR2 ANQGSEA. The CDR3 contains 14 residues. With V trimmed by 6 bases and J by 1 base, 8 bases remained unmatched. The CDR3 DNA reads as TGCAGCGTCTACAGGGGCCTCCCGAACACTGAAGCTTTCTTT. Amino acid sequence: CSVYRGLPNTEAFF.

The V gene is TRBV20-1, the J gene TRBJ2-5; D unresolved. CDR1 DFQATT and CDR2 SNEGSKA come from the germline V gene (reference sequence). The CDR3 runs to 11 residues. Trimming pared 5 bases from V and 0 bases from J, leaving 4 bases between. The CDR3 bases are TGCAGTGCTCCTTACCAAGAGACCCAGTACTTC. Protein: CSAPYQETQYF.

The V gene is TRBV19, the J gene TRBJ1-3; 10 nucleotides line up with TRBD1. The CDR3 is made up of 16 amino acids. V gave up 4 bases and J gave up 3 bases; unmatched junction bases: 6. Per germline, CDR1 LNHDA and CDR2 SQIVND (reference sequence). Here the CDR3 DNA reads TGTGCCAGTAGTACCGGACAGGGGGGCTATGGAAACACCATATATTTT. This gives the protein CASSTGQGGYGNTIYF.

The chain has TRBV5-1 and TRBJ2-5, with unresolved D. Germline CDR1 SGHRS, CDR2 YFSETQ. V shed 2 bases and J shed 5 bases, with 10 bases lying between them. CDR3 size: 13 residues. CDR3 nucleotide sequence: TGCGCCAGCAGCTTCGTACAGAGGGAGACCCAGTACTTC. Translating it yields CASSFVQRETQYF.

The V gene is TRBV19, the J gene TRBJ1-6; D is unclear. Germline assignment: CDR1 LNHDA and CDR2 SQIVND (reference sequence). V dropped 6 bases and J dropped 3 bases, with 3 bases sitting between them. This CDR3 comprises 12 residues. CDR3 residues: CASRGYNSPLHF. CDR3 DNA: TGTGCCAGTAGGGGCTATAATTCACCCCTCCACTTT. The variable domain in full, with the rest retrieved from reference TRBV19 and TRBJ1-6, is DGGITQSPKYLFRKEGQNVTLSCEQNLNHDAMYWYRQDPGQGLRLIYYSQIVNDFQKGDIAEGYSVSREKKESFPLTVTSAQKNPTAFYLCASRGYNSPLHFGNGTRLTVT.

The V call is TRBV7-9, the J call TRBJ1-3; 7 positions agree with TRBD1. From germline, CDR1 is SEHNR and CDR2 FQNEAQ (reference sequence). CDR3 length: 16 residues. The J segment lost 1 base and the V segment lost 5 bases, leaving 8 bases of the junction unmatched. CDR3 DNA: TGTGCCAGCAGCCTGAGAGCAGGGGGGTCTGGAAACACCATATATTTT. Protein: CASSLRAGGSGNTIYF.

V gene TRBV7-3 combines with J gene TRBJ1-2, with 8 bases identical to TRBD1. Germline CDR1 and CDR2: SGHTA and FQGTGA. The CDR3 runs 14 residues. Germline trimming cut 0 bases from V and 6 bases from J; bases unmatched to any gene: 3. In DNA, the CDR3 is TGTGCCAGCAGCTTAACCGGGACAGGAGATGGCTACACCTTC. This encodes CASSLTGTGDGYTF. The variable domain in full, with the rest retrieved from reference TRBV7-3 and TRBJ1-2, is GAGVSQTPSNKVTEKGKYVELRCDPISGHTALYWYRQSLGQGPEFLIYFQGTGAADDSGLPNDRFFAVRPEGSVSTLKIQRTERGDSAVYLCASSLTGTGDGYTFGSGTRLTVV.

The chain recombines TRBV6-5 with TRBJ2-1, with 12 bases that match TRBD2. CDR3 size: 13 residues. Per the germline V gene, CDR1 is MNHEY and CDR2 is SVGAGI. Trimming cost V 5 bases and J 10 bases; bases outside gene matches: 3. CDR3 in amino acids: CASSTLAGGEQFF. For the CDR3, the DNA is TGTGCCAGCAGTACACTAGCGGGGGGCGAGCAGTTCTTC.

This clone has a single count. The chain recombines TRBV21-1 with TRBJ1-1; TRBD1 is the table's D call and was not checked against the DNA. TRBV21-1 is classified as a pseudogene. CDR3 length: 10 amino acids. CDR3 nucleotide sequence: TGTGCCAGCAACCCAGGGGAAGCTTTCTTT. It specifies CASNPGEAFF.